A single sample is the source of the 5 T cell receptor beta chains below, sequenced in a study of shared clonotypes between healthy human individuals. Repertoires were generated with immunoSEQ multiplex PCR, while TCRdb's copy carries only in-frame clones and drops some. The table lists about 2.1 million clones, 90% to 95% of them singletons, with 1.5% to 2% in the top ten. Naive CD8 cells comprised CD45RO-negative, CCR7-positively selected cells, excluding terminally differentiated effector memory CD45RA+ cells. What was sequenced was naive CD8+ T cells from PBMCs. All receptors derive from a man younger than 35 in good health. Some clones in this sample may be carry-over from other donors' samples.

This clone turned up a few times. CDR3 coding DNA: TGTGCCAGCAGTTTATGGTACTTC. Translation: CASSLWYF. The chain has TRBV27 and TRBJ2-7; D is unresolved. This CDR3 is 8 amino acids long. From germline, CDR1 is MNHEY and CDR2 SMNVEV (reference sequence). The V end lost 1 base, the J end lost 12 bases, and 1 base lay between the germline ends.

The sample holds a few counts of this clone. The chain couples TRBV9 to TRBJ1-1; possible D gene TRBD1, 5 bases. Trimming took off 7 bases at V and 5 bases at J, with 21 bases between the two ends. The CDR3 totals 15 residues. The germline V gene encodes CDR1 SGDLS and CDR2 YYNGEE. In DNA, the CDR3 is TGTGCCAGCGGACCACCTGGCAGGGATGGTACTGAAGCTTTCTTT. It yields the protein CASGPPGRDGTEAFF. The whole variable domain, filled in from reference TRBV9 and TRBJ1-1, reads DSGVTQTPKHLITATGQRVTLRCSPRSGDLSVYWYQQSLDQGLQFLIQYYNGEERAKGNILERFSAQQFPDLHSELNLSSLELGDSALYFCASGPPGRDGTEAFFGQGTRLTVV.

The chain has TRBV25-1 and TRBJ2-1; no clear D gene. The length of the CDR3 is 13 residues. Germline CDR1 is MGHDK and CDR2 is SYGVNS. V shed 3 bases and J shed 5 bases, with 8 bases lying between them. CDR3 residues: CASSDPGNNEQFF. Written as DNA, the CDR3 is TGTGCCAGCAGTGATCCTGGGAACAATGAGCAGTTCTTC.

This chain joins TRBV27 and TRBJ2-1; possible D gene TRBD2, 6 bases. The V gene's germline CDR1 is MNHEY and CDR2 SMNVEV (reference sequence). This CDR3 has 15 residues. Trimming left V 5 bases short and J 5 bases short, with 16 bases between. In nucleotides, the CDR3 is TGTGCCAGCAGTCCCGGGGGTCTTTTCCACAATGAGCAGTTCTTC. Translation: CASSPGGLFHNEQFF.

The chain employs TRBV9 and TRBJ1-2; maybe TRBD1 (5 bases). This CDR3 comprises 16 residues. Germline-derived CDR1 and CDR2 are SGDLS and YYNGEE. Trimming removed 4 bases at V and 6 bases at J, with 22 bases between. The CDR3 protein is CASSPRGGGRVDGYTF. DNA for the CDR3: TGTGCCAGCAGCCCCCGAGGCGGGGGGAGGGTGGATGGCTACACCTTC.